Shown below are 14 T cell receptor beta chains from a single sample sequenced in a study of T cell repertoires in cytomegalovirus infection. In TCRdb, the reads were re-called with MiXCR into one record per CDR3 protein. The repertoire holds about 900,000 distinct CDR3 sequences, roughly 30% seen once, with around an eighth in the top ten. These receptors have no identified antigens. The sequences come from cultured CD8+ T cells from PBMCs, collected from culture after CMV antigen stimulation. These TCRs come from a human donor in good health (CMV status not recorded). Some clones in this sample may be carry-over from other donors' samples.

This clonotype was detected a few times. The chain recombines TRBV10-2 with TRBJ2-7; D unresolved. V lost 6 bases and J 3 bases, leaving 15 bases between the germline ends. The CDR3 is 14 amino acids. Germline V gene data show CDR1 as WSHSY and CDR2 as SAAADI. The CDR3 DNA is TGCGCCAGCAGCTCCGGACGGCAATACTACGAGCAGTACTTC. Protein: CASSSGRQYYEQYF.

V and J are TRBV5-6 and TRBJ1-1; maybe TRBD1 (5 bases). CDR1 is SGHDT and CDR2 is YYEEEE in the germline V gene. This CDR3 region has 13 residues. Trimming took 2 bases from V and 11 from J, leaving 16 bases between them. The CDR3 coding sequence is TGTGCCAGCAGCTTCGGGACCCCCCGGGATGCTTTCTTT. Protein sequence: CASSFGTPRDAFF.

Of note for this clonotype: A much bigger clone sits one base away, suggesting this may be a read error. The rearrangement links TRBV7-2 to TRBJ1-2; a possible D gene is TRBD1 (5 bases). Germline V gives CDR1 SGHTA, CDR2 FQGNSA. The CDR3 runs to 14 residues. The CDR3 loop is CASSLGGADYRYTF. The DNA of the CDR3 is TGTGCCAGCAGCTTAGGAGGGGCAGACTATCGCTACACCTTC.

This clonotype was recorded at least ten times. This rearrangement joins TRBV12-3 or TRBV12-4 to TRBJ1-2, with TRBD1 matching 7 bases. V trimming: 6 bases; J trimming: 4 bases; junction bases outside the gene matches: 8. This CDR3 is built from 14 residues. The CDR3 DNA is TGTGCCAGCAGATCGACAGGGAGTCCCTATGGCTACACCTTC. It specifies CASRSTGSPYGYTF.

This clonotype was detected only a few times. The chain is built from TRBV9 and TRBJ2-3, with 10 bases fitting TRBD2. This CDR3 has 16 residues. CDR1 and CDR2 from the germline V gene are SGDLS and YYNGEE. After removal of 2 bases from V and 2 bases from J, the junction contained 5 bases not matched to a gene. The CDR3 bases are TGTGCCAGCAGCGTTCAGCGGGGGGGCCCCACAGATACGCAGTATTTT. It is translated as CASSVQRGGPTDTQYF.

The table lists this clonotype with a few counts. V usage is TRBV12-3 or TRBV12-4 and J usage is TRBJ1-2, with TRBD1 as a possible D gene (5 bases). Trimming cost V 7 bases and J 6 bases, with 12 bases left between them. The CDR3 sequence is 12 residues long. CDR3 nucleotide sequence: TGTGCCAGCACTGTGGGACTCGATGGCTACACCTTC. It codes for CASTVGLDGYTF.

This clonotype has just a few counts. V is TRBV12-3 or TRBV12-4 and J is TRBJ1-1; weak D call: TRBD1 (6 bases). The CDR3 spans 14 residues. V gave up 4 bases and J gave up 4 bases, with 13 bases separating them. The CDR3 sequence: CASSSTGGSTEAFF. The CDR3 DNA reads as TGTGCCAGCAGTTCGACAGGCGGGAGCACTGAAGCTTTCTTT.

The V call is TRBV27, the J call TRBJ1-2; D might be TRBD1 (5 bases). CDR3 length equals 16 residues. Germline lookup yields CDR1 MNHEY and CDR2 SMNVEV (reference sequence). Trimming pared 4 bases from V and 5 bases from J, leaving 20 bases between. The CDR3 sequence is CASSSPNEGLRYGYTF. CDR3 in DNA: TGTGCCAGCAGTTCGCCCAACGAGGGGCTTAGGTATGGCTACACCTTC.

As for this clonotype: An end of the junction differs from the germline gene, which may be a read error. V and J are TRBV28 and TRBJ2-5; D unresolved. This CDR3 is 13 amino acids long. Germline V gene lookup returns CDR1 MDHEN and CDR2 SYDVKM. The CDR3 loop reads CANSLSGAETQYF. The CDR3 bases are TGTGCCAACAGTTTATCAGGAGCGGAGACCCAGTACTTC.

This clonotype is a singleton in its sample. The chain employs TRBV2 and TRBJ2-1, with TRBD2 as a possible D gene (5 bases). Trimming took 3 bases from V and 3 from J, leaving 9 bases between them. CDR1 SNHLY and CDR2 FYNNEI come from the germline V gene. The CDR3 length is 14 residues. This chain's CDR3 is CASSENGDYNEQFF. DNA of the CDR3: TGTGCCAGCAGTGAGAACGGGGACTACAATGAGCAGTTCTTC.

This clonotype was counted ten times or more. J is TRBJ2-3 and V is TRBV7-2, with 8 bases fitting TRBD2. V trimming: 1 base; J trimming: 6 bases; junction bases outside the gene matches: 6. This CDR3 spans 15 amino acids. Germline lookup yields CDR1 SGHTA and CDR2 FQGNSA. The CDR3 is CASSLDGGADDTQYF. The CDR3 DNA is TGTGCCAGCAGCTTAGACGGGGGGGCCGATGATACGCAGTATTTT.

The chain joins TRBV12-5 to TRBJ2-3, with 11 bases fitting TRBD1. From germline, CDR1 is LGHNT and CDR2 FRNRAP. V shed 7 bases, J shed 3 bases, and the junction held 12 bases outside the gene matches. The CDR3 runs 17 residues. CDR3 nucleotide sequence: TGTGCTAGTGTCCTGGCCGGACAGGGGGCTTTTACAGATACGCAGTATTTT. This translates into CASVLAGQGAFTDTQYF.

The CDR3 protein is CASSSGTGASGYTF. CDR3 nucleotides: TGTGCCAGCAGCTCCGGGACAGGGGCGTCTGGCTACACCTTC. The rearrangement links TRBV6-6 to TRBJ1-2; 10 positions agree with TRBD1. This CDR3 has 14 amino acids. The germline V gene encodes CDR1 MNHNY and CDR2 SVGAGI (reference sequence). The J segment lost 7 bases and the V segment lost 6 bases, leaving 8 bases of the junction unmatched.

This clonotype was observed many times. The chain combines TRBV7-2 with TRBJ2-5; no clear D gene. This CDR3 region has 15 residues. The germline V and J ends were trimmed by 5 bases and 1 base, with 14 bases remaining between them. Germline CDR1 SGHTA, CDR2 FQGNSA. The CDR3 is CASSHLGRIQETQYF. As DNA, the CDR3 is TGTGCCAGCAGCCATCTTGGGCGCATCCAAGAGACCCAGTACTTC.